This entry lists 6 T cell receptor beta chains sequenced from one sample in a study of blood T cell repertoires in COVID-19. Repertoires were generated with immunoSEQ multiplex PCR, while TCRdb's copy carries only in-frame clones and drops some. Of 150,000 to 200,000 clones listed, roughly four fifths are singletons. The material sequenced was PBMCs or T cells enriched from blood (not recorded which). The receptor set was obtained from a man aged 45-60 years who had recovered from COVID-19.

This clone has only one observation. Other DNA sequences within the sample encode an identical CDR3. The gene calls are TRBV19 and TRBJ2-2, with TRBD1 matching over 9 bases. V dropped 3 bases and J dropped 5; count of bases not matched to a gene: 1. Per germline, CDR1 LNHDA and CDR2 SQIVND (reference sequence). The CDR3 contains 14 residues. The CDR3 protein is CASSMTGGTGELFF. CDR3 nucleotide sequence: TGTGCCAGTAGTATGACAGGGGGGACCGGGGAGCTGTTTTTT.

This rearrangement joins TRBV27 to TRBJ2-7, with a weak D call TRBD2 (6 bases). The CDR3 consists of 14 residues. Germline CDR1 is MNHEY and CDR2 is SMNVEV (reference sequence). V dropped 1 base and J dropped 2 bases, with 9 bases sitting between them. The CDR3 loop reads CASSLFPSAYEQYF. The CDR3 bases are TGTGCCAGCAGTTTATTTCCTAGCGCCTACGAGCAGTACTTC.

Note on this clone: One end of the junction is discordant with germline, which a read error may explain. The gene calls are TRBV7-7 and TRBJ2-1; D is possibly TRBD1 (7 bases). The CDR3 length is 15 residues. Germline V gene data show CDR1 as SSHAT and CDR2 as FNYEAQ (reference sequence). CDR3 protein: CASSKQGIGGNEQFF. CDR3 nucleotides: TGTGCTAGCAGTAAACAGGGGATTGGGGGGAATGAGCAGTTCTTC. The full variable domain, rest sourced from reference TRBV7-7 and TRBJ2-1, is GAGVSQSPRYKVTKRGQDVTLRCDPISSHATLYWYQQALGQGPEFLTYFNYEAQPDKSGLPSDRFSAERPEGSISTLTIQRTEQRDSAMYRCASSKQGIGGNEQFFGPGTRLTVL.

This clone was seen only once. This chain's CDR3 is CASSVGQGTPEAFF. The DNA for the CDR3 is TGTGCCAGCAGCGTAGGACAGGGGACTCCTGAAGCTTTCTTT. V gene TRBV9 combines with J gene TRBJ1-1; 8 nucleotides match TRBD1. The germline CDR1 and CDR2 sequences are SGDLS and YYNGEE. This CDR3 contains 14 residues. The V gene end was trimmed by 0 bases and the J gene end by 6 bases; junction bases not matched to a gene: 4.

This clone was seen more than once but under ten times. The CDR3: CATSREHAGASNQPQHF. The CDR3 DNA is TGTGCCACCAGCAGAGAACATGCAGGGGCTAGCAATCAGCCCCAGCATTTT. The genes are TRBV15 and TRBJ1-5, with D tentatively TRBD1 (6 bases). The CDR3 runs 17 residues. From germline, CDR1 is LNHNV and CDR2 YYDKDF (reference sequence). The V gene lost 0 bases and the J gene lost 0 bases, with 12 bases spanning the gap.

This chain joins TRBV27 and TRBJ2-1; weak D call: TRBD1 (5 bases). Trimming took off 1 base at V and 0 bases at J, with 16 bases between the two ends. Germline V CDR1 and CDR2: MNHEY, SMNVEV (reference sequence). The CDR3 consists of 18 residues. The CDR3 region has the DNA TGTGCCAGCAGTTTATTCCCCCCCGGCAGGGTCTCCTACAATGAGCAGTTCTTC. Protein sequence: CASSLFPPGRVSYNEQFF.